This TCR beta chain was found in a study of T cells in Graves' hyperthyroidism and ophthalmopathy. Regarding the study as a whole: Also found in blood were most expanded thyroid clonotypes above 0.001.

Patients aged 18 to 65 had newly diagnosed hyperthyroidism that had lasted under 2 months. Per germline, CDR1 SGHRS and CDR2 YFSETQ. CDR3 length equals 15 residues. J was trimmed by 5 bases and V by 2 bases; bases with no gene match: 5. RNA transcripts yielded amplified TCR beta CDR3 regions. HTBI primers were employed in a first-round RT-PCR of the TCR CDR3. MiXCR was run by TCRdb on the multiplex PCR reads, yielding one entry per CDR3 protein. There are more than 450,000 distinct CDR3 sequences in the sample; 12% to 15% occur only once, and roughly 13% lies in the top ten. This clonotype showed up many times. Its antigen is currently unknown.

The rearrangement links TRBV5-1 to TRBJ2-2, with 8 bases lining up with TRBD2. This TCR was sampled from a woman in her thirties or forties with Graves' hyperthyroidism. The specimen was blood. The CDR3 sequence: CASSFAGGSTGELFF. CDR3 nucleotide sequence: TGCGCCAGCAGCTTCGCGGGAGGCTCTACCGGGGAGCTGTTTTTT.